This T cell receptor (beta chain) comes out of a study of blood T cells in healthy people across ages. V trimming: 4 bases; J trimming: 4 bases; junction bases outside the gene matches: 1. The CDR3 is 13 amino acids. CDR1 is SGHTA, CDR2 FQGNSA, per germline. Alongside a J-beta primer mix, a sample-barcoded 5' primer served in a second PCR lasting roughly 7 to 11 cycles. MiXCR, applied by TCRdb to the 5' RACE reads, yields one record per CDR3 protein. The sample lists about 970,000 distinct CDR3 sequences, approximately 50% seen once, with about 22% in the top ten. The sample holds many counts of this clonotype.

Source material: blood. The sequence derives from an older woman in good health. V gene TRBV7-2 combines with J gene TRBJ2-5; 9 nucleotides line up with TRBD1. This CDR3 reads CASSSDRGETQYF. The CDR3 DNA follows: TGTGCCAGCAGCTCGGACAGGGGAGAGACCCAGTACTTC. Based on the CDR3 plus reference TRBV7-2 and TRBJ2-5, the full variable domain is GAGVSQSPSNKVTEKGKDVELRCDPISGHTALYWYRQSLGQGLEFLIYFQGNSAPDKSGLPSDRFSAERTGGSVSTLTIQRTQQEDSAVYLCASSSDRGETQYFGPGTRLLVL.